This TCR beta chain was obtained from a study of CD8 T cells in ankylosing spondylitis. The study's findings and limits: A TCR beta motif made of about 8 highly homologous variants seemed typical of ankylosing spondylitis blood. Clones tied to disease were said to be significantly enriched in matched ankylosing spondylitis synovial fluid. In peripheral blood, disease-linked CD8+ clones occurred at relatively low frequencies.

MiXCR, applied by TCRdb to the 5' RACE reads, yields one record per CDR3 protein. The data show 800,000 to 900,000 distinct CDR3 sequences, 10% to 15% seen once. Ten or more counts support this clonotype. Its antigen remains unidentified. The germline CDR1 and CDR2 sequences are SGHVS and FQNEAQ. The CDR3 is 14 amino acids. V dropped 3 bases and J dropped 1 base, with 9 bases sitting between them. What was sequenced was blood, either unsorted or a sorted T cell fraction (not recorded which). The chain joins TRBV7-8 to TRBJ2-5; tentative D call: TRBD2 (6 bases). The sequence came from a male donor with ankylosing spondylitis. The CDR3 sequence is CASSFLASQETQYF. As DNA, the CDR3 is TGTGCCAGCAGCTTTCTAGCGAGCCAAGAGACCCAGTACTTC.